This T cell receptor beta chain is drawn from a study of identical twins. After template switching added a universal primer site, the resulting cDNA carried unique molecular identifiers. MiXCR was run by TCRdb on the 5' RACE reads, yielding one entry per CDR3 protein. The sample has 250,000 or so distinct CDR3 sequences, about 8.5% seen once. This clonotype has a count of ten or more. Trimming removed 6 bases at V and 4 bases at J, with 13 bases between. This CDR3 region has 14 residues. CDR1 MNHEY and CDR2 SVGEGT come from the germline V gene. This same sample was also taken into another study, of yellow fever vaccine responses in identical twins. That paper adds: It has been reported that, in twins, the vaccine T cell response seemed partly convergent and partly personalized.

The receptor comes from a woman aged 18-29 years in good health. V is TRBV6-2 or TRBV6-3 and J is TRBJ2-1; no reliable D call. The sample consisted of CD8+ T cells sorted from blood. The CDR3 DNA reads as TGTGCCAGCAGCCATTCTTCGGGTTACAATGAGCAGTTCTTC. It codes for CASSHSSGYNEQFF.